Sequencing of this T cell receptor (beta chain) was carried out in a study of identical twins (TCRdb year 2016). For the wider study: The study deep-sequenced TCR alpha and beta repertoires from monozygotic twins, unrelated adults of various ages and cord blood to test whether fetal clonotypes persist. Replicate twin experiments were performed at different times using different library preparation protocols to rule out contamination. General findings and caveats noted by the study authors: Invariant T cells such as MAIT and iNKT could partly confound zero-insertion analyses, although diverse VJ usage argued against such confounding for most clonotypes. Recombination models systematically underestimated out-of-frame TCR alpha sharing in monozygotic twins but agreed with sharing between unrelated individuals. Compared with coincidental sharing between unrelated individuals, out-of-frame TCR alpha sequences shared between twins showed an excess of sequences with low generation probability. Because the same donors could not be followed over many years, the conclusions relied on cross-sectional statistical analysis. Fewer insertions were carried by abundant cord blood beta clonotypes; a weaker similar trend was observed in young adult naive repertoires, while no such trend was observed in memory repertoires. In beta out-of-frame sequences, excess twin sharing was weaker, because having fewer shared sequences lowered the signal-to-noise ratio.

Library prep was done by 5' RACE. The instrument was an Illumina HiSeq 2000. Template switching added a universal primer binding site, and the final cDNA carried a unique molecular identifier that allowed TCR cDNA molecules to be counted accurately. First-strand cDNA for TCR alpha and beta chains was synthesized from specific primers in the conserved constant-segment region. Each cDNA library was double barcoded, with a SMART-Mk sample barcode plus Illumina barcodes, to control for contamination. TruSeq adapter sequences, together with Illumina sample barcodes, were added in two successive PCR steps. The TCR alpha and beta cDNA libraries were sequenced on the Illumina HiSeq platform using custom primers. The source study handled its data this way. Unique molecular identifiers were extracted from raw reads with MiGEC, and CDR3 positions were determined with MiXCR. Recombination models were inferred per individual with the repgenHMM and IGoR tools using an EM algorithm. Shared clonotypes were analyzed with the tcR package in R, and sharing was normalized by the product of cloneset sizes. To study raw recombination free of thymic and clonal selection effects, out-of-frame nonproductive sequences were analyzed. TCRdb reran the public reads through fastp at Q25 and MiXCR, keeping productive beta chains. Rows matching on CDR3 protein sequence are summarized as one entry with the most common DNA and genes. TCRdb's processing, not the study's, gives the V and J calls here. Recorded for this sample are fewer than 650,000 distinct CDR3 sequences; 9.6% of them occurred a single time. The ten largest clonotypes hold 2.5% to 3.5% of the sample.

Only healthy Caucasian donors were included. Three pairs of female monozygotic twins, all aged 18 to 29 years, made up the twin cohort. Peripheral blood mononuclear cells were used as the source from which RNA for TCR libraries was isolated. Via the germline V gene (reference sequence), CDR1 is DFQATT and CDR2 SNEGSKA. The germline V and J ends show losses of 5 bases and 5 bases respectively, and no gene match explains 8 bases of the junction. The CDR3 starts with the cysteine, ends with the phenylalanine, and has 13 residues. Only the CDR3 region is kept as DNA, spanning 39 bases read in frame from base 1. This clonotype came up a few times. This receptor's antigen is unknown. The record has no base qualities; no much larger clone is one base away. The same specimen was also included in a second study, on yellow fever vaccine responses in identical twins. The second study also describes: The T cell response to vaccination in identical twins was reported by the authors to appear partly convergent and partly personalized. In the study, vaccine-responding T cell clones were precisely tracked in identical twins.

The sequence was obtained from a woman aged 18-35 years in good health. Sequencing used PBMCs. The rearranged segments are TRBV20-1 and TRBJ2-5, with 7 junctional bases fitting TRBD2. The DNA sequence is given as TGCAGTGCTTTCGAAACAGCGGGGGAGACCCAGTACTTC. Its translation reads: CSAFETAGETQYF.